Below, 3 T cell receptor beta chains from the same sample are listed, as sequenced in a study of blood T cells in healthy people across ages. With a J-beta primer mix and a sample-barcoded 5' primer, a second PCR ran about 7 to 11 cycles. TCRdb re-analysed the 5' RACE reads in MiXCR, keeping a single row per CDR3 protein. Among 700,000 or so distinct CDR3 sequences, less than 45% were seen once, and the ten largest hold 25% to 35%. The sequencing input was blood. The receptors come from an elderly man in good health.

V is TRBV27 and J is TRBJ1-2, with D perhaps matching TRBD1 (6 bases). The V end was cut by 5 bases, the J end by 0 bases, with 13 bases between. Germline V CDR1 and CDR2: MNHEY, SMNVEV (reference sequence). CDR3 size: 15 residues. The CDR3 protein is CASSAYRESNYGYTF. The CDR3 region has the DNA TGTGCCAGCAGTGCATACAGGGAATCTAACTATGGCTACACCTTC.

Details on this clonotype: It may be a read error: a sequence one base away is much more abundant. The chain recombines TRBV28 with TRBJ1-2; D is possibly TRBD1 (6 bases). V was clipped by 6 bases and J by 1 base, with 9 bases between them. Germline CDR1 and CDR2: MDHEN and SYDVKM. The CDR3 is made up of 13 amino acids. CDR3 residues: CASRKDSNYGYTF. The DNA of the CDR3 is TGTGCCAGCAGGAAGGACAGTAACTATGGCTACACCTTC.

V is TRBV7-3 and J is TRBJ2-1, with D possibly matching TRBD2 (5 bases). V dropped 4 bases and J dropped 0 bases, with 10 bases sitting between them. Germline CDR1 SGHTA, CDR2 FQGTGA. The CDR3 consists of 15 residues. The CDR3 region has the DNA TGTGCCAGCAGCTGGAGCGGTAGCTCCTACAATGAGCAGTTCTTC. It yields the protein CASSWSGSSYNEQFF.